This TCR beta chain comes out of a study of T cells in Graves' hyperthyroidism and ophthalmopathy. Amplification targeted TCR beta CDR3 regions from RNA transcripts. A set of HTBI primers served as the primers for a first-round RT-PCR of the TCR CDR3. MiXCR, run by TCRdb on the multiplex PCR reads, gives a single entry per CDR3 protein. The repertoire holds some 200,000 distinct CDR3 sequences, with more than 15% as singletons. Diagnosis relied on clinical symptoms, serum thyroxine and TRAb, thyroid ultrasound and orbital computed tomography. This CDR3 comprises 12 residues. Germline trimming cut 5 bases from V and 5 bases from J; bases unmatched to any gene: 1. Germline V lookup: CDR1 ENHRY, CDR2 SYGVKD.

The receptor's source is a man between 45 and 60 years old with Graves' hyperthyroidism. The sequencing sample was made of blood. The V call is TRBV10-3, the J call TRBJ2-7, with 9 bases matching TRBD1. CDR3 residues: CAISWTGDEQYF. The CDR3 nucleotides read TGTGCCATCAGTTGGACAGGGGACGAGCAGTACTTC.